The TCR beta chain described here comes from a study of cytomegalovirus exposure and HLA in healthy donors. CDR1 is LNHNV and CDR2 is YYDKDF in the germline V gene (reference sequence). The ends lost 3 bases at V and 5 bases at J; junction bases unmatched: 8. The CDR3 runs to 15 residues. The PCR made use of 60 Vbeta and 13 Jbeta primers. Generated by immunoSEQ multiplex PCR, the TCRdb table keeps only in-frame clones and is missing some. The sample contains more than 150,000 clones, around 85% of which appear only once. The chain is built from TRBV15 and TRBJ1-1, with 8 bases identical to TRBD1. The sequencing sample was made of PBMCs. The receptor comes from a man aged 35 to 55 in good health and CMV-seropositive. The DNA for the CDR3 is TGTGCCACCAGCAGGGACAGGGTAGTGAGTACTGAAGCTTTCTTT. Translated, it gives CATSRDRVVSTEAFF.